The text below deals with one T cell receptor beta chain. Its antigen is unknown. The sample comes from a study of blood T cells in healthy people across ages. Whole-study findings and limits: Higher diversity, along with more naive CD4+ cells, distinguished long-lived donors from aged donors.

V shed 5 bases and J shed 4 bases, with 10 bases lying between them. This CDR3 comprises 13 residues. Using a J-beta primer mix together with a sample-barcoded 5' primer, a second PCR was run for 7 to 11 cycles. One entry per CDR3 protein results from TCRdb running MiXCR on the 5' RACE reads. This sample carries hundreds of thousands of distinct CDR3 sequences, over 45% of them seen once, and the ten largest clones take around 50%. V gene TRBV12-3 or TRBV12-4 combines with J gene TRBJ2-3; D gene unclear. The receptor's source is a man aged 60-69 years in good health. The source material was blood. CDR3 protein: CASSRVEPDTQYF. The CDR3 coding sequence is TGTGCCAGCAGTAGAGTGGAGCCAGATACGCAGTATTTT.